This T cell receptor beta chain was retrieved from a study of human T cells and chemical hapten exposure. One entry per CDR3 protein, called by TCRdb with MiXCR from the RACE reads. The sample has more than 90,000 distinct CDR3 sequences, more than 9% seen once; the top ten hold roughly 2.2%. This clonotype has a handful of counts. The length of the CDR3 is 18 residues. The V gene's germline CDR1 is MNHGY and CDR2 SAAAGT. Germline trimming cut 5 bases from V and 0 bases from J; bases unmatched to any gene: 12. Stated time point: patch test 1, 2 weeks after DPC sensitization. The treatment is: therapeutic diphenylcyclopropenone sensitization with weekly scalp DPC.

V gene TRBV6-8 combines with J gene TRBJ1-5, with TRBD1 matching 8 bases. The sequenced sample was whole blood, obtained in connection with sensitization to the hapten diphenylcyclopropenone (DPC). The receptor's source is a man aged 35 to 55 with alopecia areata. Some clones in this sample may be carry-over from other donors' samples. CDR3: CASSSPRDRSNSNQPQHF. The CDR3 DNA reads as TGTGCCAGCAGTAGCCCCCGGGACAGGTCAAATAGCAATCAGCCCCAGCATTTT.